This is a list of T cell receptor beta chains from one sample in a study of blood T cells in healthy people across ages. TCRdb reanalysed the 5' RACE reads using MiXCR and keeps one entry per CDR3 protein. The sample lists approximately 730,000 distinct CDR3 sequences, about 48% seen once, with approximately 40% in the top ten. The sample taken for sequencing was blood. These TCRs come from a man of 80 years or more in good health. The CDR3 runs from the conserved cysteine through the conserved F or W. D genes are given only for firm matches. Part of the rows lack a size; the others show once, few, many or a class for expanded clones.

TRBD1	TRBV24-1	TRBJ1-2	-	TGTGCCACCAGTAGTACAGGGGGCTCGGGAGGCTACACCTTC	CATSSTGGSGGYTF
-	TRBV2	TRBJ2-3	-	TGTGCCAGCAGTACAGACAGCCCTGGCACAGATACGCAGTATTTT	CASSTDSPGTDTQYF
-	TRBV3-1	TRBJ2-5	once	TGTGCCAGCAGCCAAGATCACAGAGGGGAAAAGTACTTC	CASSQDHRGEKYF
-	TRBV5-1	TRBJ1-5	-	TGCGCCAGCAGCCTTCAGGGAGGGCCCAATCAGCCCCAGCATTTT	CASSLQGGPNQPQHF
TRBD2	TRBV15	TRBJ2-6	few	TGTGCCACCTCTAGGCGGGGGAACTCTGGGGCCAACGTCCTGACTTTC	CATSRRGNSGANVLTF
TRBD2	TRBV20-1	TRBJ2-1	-	TGCAGTGCTAGAGCCCCTAGGCTAGCGGGAGGTAACAATGAGCAGTTCTTC	CSARAPRLAGGNNEQFF
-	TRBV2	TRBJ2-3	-	TGTGCCAGCAGCGAAAGTCACAGCCGATGGTATTCAGATACGCAGTATTTT	CASSESHSRWYSDTQYF
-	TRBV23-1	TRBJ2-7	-	TGCGCCAGCAGTCATTGGAAGGCAGAGCTGAACGAGCAGTACTTC	CASSHWKAELNEQYF
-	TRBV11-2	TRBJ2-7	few	TGTGCCAGCAGGTCTCCGGGACTTAGCCTCTCCTACGAGCAGTACTTC	CASRSPGLSLSYEQYF
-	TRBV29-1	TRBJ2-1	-	TGCAGCGGGAAGTCCCGCCCCTACAATGAGCAGTTCTTC	CSGKSRPYNEQFF
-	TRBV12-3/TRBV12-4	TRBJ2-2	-	TGTGCCAATCCGGTGGGCTTAAACACCGGGGAGCTGTTTTTT	CANPVGLNTGELFF
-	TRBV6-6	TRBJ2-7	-	TGTGCCAGCAGTTACCCTCCAAACTACGAGCAGTACTTC	CASSYPPNYEQYF
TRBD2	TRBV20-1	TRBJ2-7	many	TGCAGTGCGGACCTTAGCGGGAGGACGAACGAGCAGTACTTC	CSADLSGRTNEQYF
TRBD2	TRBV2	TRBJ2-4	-	TGTGCCAGCAGCAGCGGGGTTGAGGAGCAGTACTTC	CASSSGVEEQYF
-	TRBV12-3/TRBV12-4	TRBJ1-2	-	TGTGCCAGCAGTGTACAGGAAGCCTATGGCTACACCTTC	CASSVQEAYGYTF
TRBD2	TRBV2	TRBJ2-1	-	TGTGCCAGCGGGGGGGCGGGAGGCGCCTACAATGAGCAGTTCTTC	CASGGAGGAYNEQFF
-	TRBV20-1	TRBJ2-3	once	TGCAGTGCTAGACTAGGAACAGATACGCAGTATTTT	CSARLGTDTQYF
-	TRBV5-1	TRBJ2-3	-	TGCGCCAGCAGCTTGGAGGTGCACAGAGACGCGTATTTT	CASSLEVHRDAYF
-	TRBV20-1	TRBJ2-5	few	TGCAGTGCTCCTGGACGGTTCCAAGAGACCCAGTACTTC	CSAPGRFQETQYF
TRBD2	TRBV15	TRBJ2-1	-	TGTGCCACCAGCAAACTAGCGGGAATAGTCGATGAGCAGTTCTTC	CATSKLAGIVDEQFF
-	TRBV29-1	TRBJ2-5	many	TGCAGCGTCCGAAGGGCGGAGACCCAGTACTTC	CSVRRAETQYF
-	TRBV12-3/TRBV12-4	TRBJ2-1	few	TGTGCCAGCAGACCCCGGTTATACAATGAGCAGTTCTTC	CASRPRLYNEQFF
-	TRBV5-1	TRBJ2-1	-	TGCGCCAGCTCCGGAGCGGACGCCACCTACAATGAGCAGTTCTTC	CASSGADATYNEQFF
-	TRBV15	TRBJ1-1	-	TGTGCCACCAGCAGAGATTGGAGGGGAGGGACTGAAGCTTTCTTT	CATSRDWRGGTEAFF
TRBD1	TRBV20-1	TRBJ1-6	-	TGCAGTGCCCGACAGGGGTCACTCCTTAATTCACCCCTCCACTTT	CSARQGSLLNSPLHF
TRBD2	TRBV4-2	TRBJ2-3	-	TGTGCCAGCAGCCCAGAGGGACTAGCGGTTCTTCCATACGCGTATTTT	CASSPEGLAVLPYAYF
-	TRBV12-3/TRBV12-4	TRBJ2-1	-	TGTGCCAGCAGTGACAACTACGGATACAATGAGCAGTTCTTC	CASSDNYGYNEQFF
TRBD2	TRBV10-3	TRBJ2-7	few	TGTGCCATCAGTCCAACGGGGGGGTCCACCTACGAGCAGTACTTC	CAISPTGGSTYEQYF
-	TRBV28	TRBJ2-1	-	TGTGCCAGCAGCCCGGTAGGTGGAAATGAGCAGTTCTTC	CASSPVGGNEQFF
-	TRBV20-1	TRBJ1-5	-	TGCAGTGCTAGAAGTACAAGTTTGGGGGATAGCAATCAGCCCCAGCATTTT	CSARSTSLGDSNQPQHF
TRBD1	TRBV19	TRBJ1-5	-	TGTGCCAGTAACCCCGACAGGGGGCCAGGTCAGCCCCAGCATTTT	CASNPDRGPGQPQHF
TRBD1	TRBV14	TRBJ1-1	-	TGTGCCAGCAGCCGCGACAGGGACACTGAAGCTTTCTTT	CASSRDRDTEAFF
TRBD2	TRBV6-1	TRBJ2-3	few	TGTGCCAGCAGCCCAAGACTAGCGGTCACAGATACGCAGTATTTT	CASSPRLAVTDTQYF
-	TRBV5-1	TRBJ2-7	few	TGCGCCAGCAGCTCAGACTCGCTTATTAGCTCCTACAATGAGCAGTACTTC	CASSSDSLISSYNEQYF
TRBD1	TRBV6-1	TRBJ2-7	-	TGTGCCACCAGGGGGACAGCGTCCTACGAGCAGTACTTC	CATRGTASYEQYF
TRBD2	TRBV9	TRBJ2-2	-	TGTGCCAGCAGCGTACTAGCGGCTAACACCGGGGAGCTGTTTTTT	CASSVLAANTGELFF
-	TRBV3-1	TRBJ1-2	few	TGTGCCAGCAGTCGACTCCGGGACACTCGTGGTTACACCTTC	CASSRLRDTRGYTF
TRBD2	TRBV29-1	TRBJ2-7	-	TGCAGCGTTGAAATCGGGGGGACCTACGAGCAGTACTTC	CSVEIGGTYEQYF
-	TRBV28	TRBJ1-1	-	TGTGCCAGCAGTTTGAGCTGGCCCGGGGGTACTGAAGCTTTCTTT	CASSLSWPGGTEAFF
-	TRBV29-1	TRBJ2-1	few	TGCAGCGTTGAAGAATGGGCCACCCGGGGGGAGCAGTTCTTC	CSVEEWATRGEQFF
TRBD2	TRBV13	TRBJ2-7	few	TGTGCCAGCAGCTTAGGGGCGGGAGTCCCCTACGAGCAGTACTTC	CASSLGAGVPYEQYF
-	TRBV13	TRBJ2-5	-	TGTGCCAGCAGCTTAGGGCCCGTTAAGCTAGAGACCCAGTACTTC	CASSLGPVKLETQYF
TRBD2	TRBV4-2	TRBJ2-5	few	TGTGCCAGCAGCCAAGATCCTAGCGGGATGAAAGAGACCCAGTACTTC	CASSQDPSGMKETQYF
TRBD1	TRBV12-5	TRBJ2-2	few	TGTGCTAGTGGTTATCGGCAGGGGGCCAACACCGGGGAGCTGTTTTTT	CASGYRQGANTGELFF
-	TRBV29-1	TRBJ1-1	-	TGCAGCGTTGCCGGGGGGCAGGGGGCTTTCTTT	CSVAGGQGAFF
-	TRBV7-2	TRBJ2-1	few	TGTGCCAGCAGCTTCGGCAAGGGGTCCTCCGCCTACAATGAGCAGTTCTTC	CASSFGKGSSAYNEQFF
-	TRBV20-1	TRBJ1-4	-	TGCAGTGCTAGAGATAGTACAGGGAGAGCAACTAATGAAAAACTGTTTTTT	CSARDSTGRATNEKLFF